One TCR beta chain is described in this entry. Its antigen remains unknown. The time point here: newly diagnosed, previously untreated cHL patient sample. Negative magnetic selection isolated CD4+ T cells from thawed PBMCs. The comparison group had newly diagnosed, previously untreated classical Hodgkin lymphoma. This entry is derived from a study of PD-1 blockade in classical Hodgkin lymphoma. CDR1 and CDR2 (germline): SNHLY, FYNNEI. This CDR3 has 14 amino acids. The trim removed 10 bases at V and 1 base at J, leaving 10 bases unmatched. TCRdb's copy holds only in-frame clones and misses some; the assay was immunoSEQ multiplex PCR. This sample has over 25,000 clones; about 90% occur once, and the top ten carry more than 0.35%. Study conclusions and caveats: Healthy donors reportedly exceeded newly diagnosed patients in baseline TCR diversity. The drivers behind the repertoire differences, possibly disease activity or prior therapy, remain undefined.

V is TRBV2 and J is TRBJ2-7; 7 nucleotides line up with TRBD2. This TCR derives from a human donor with classical Hodgkin lymphoma. Sequenced input: CD4+ T cells from blood. CDR3: CAIKKTSSSYEQYF. CDR3 in DNA: TGTGCCATTAAGAAGACTAGCTCATCCTACGAGCAGTACTTC.